This T cell receptor beta chain was sequenced during a study of blood T cells in healthy people across ages (dated by TCRdb to the mid-2010s). Broadly, across the study: In model experiments, template switching captured about one uniquely barcoded TCR beta cDNA molecule for every two T cells. The donors were divided into four age groups: young (average about 15 years), middle-aged (approximately 39), aged (under 70) and long-lived (around 87). Two additional independent replicas of 1 million unique cDNA reads from the same blood draw were analyzed for two donors (one aged 18 to 30 and one aged 80 or older). To track age-related changes in TCR beta repertoire diversity, the study relied on deep sequencing normalized with unique cDNA molecular identifiers. Donors of different ages were randomly distributed across sequencing lanes to avoid experimental bias. Study-level results and caveats: Donor CMV infection status was unknown, potentially confounding age-related changes in expanded clonotypes. Compared with the aged group, the long-lived group had more naive CD4+ T cells, fewer expanded clones and increased TCR diversity, suggesting age selection. Observed TCR beta diversity per million T cells fell roughly linearly with age, and a significant reduction was already apparent by age roughly 41. There was a strong correlation between observed TCR beta diversity and the percentage of naive T cells measured by flow cytometry. Estimates of total diversity from one million sequenced T cells were regarded as lower bounds and underestimates. Since profiling was done on bulk unsorted PBMCs, naive and antigen-experienced compartments could not be conclusively compared.

Donors were roughly 40 systemically healthy Caucasian individuals from Russia aged 6 to 90 years. Around 9.8 milliliters of peripheral blood were collected from each donor into EDTA-treated Vacutainer tubes. Ficoll-Paque density-gradient centrifugation was used to isolate PBMCs, with at least 6 million per sample. Total RNA was extracted from PBMCs with Trizol reagent, with at least 5.5 micrograms obtained per sample. For every donor, an aliquot of PBMCs went through flow cytometry to measure the percentages of naive CD45RAhigh/CD27high T cells. This clonotype was found a few times. Its antigen is not yet known. The sample holds no much larger clone one base away, and base qualities are not on file. The CDR3 numbers 15 residues from cysteine through phenylalanine. Only the CDR3 portion is preserved as DNA: 45 bases, with reading frame beginning at the first base. V lost 2 bases and J lost 1 base; the stretch between them is 13 bases long. From the germline V gene (reference sequence), CDR1 is DFQATT and CDR2 is SNEGSKA.

Library preparation was by 5' RACE. The run used an Illumina HiSeq 2500. The second PCR ran for roughly 7 to 12 cycles and used a J-beta primer mix along with a sample-barcoded 5' primer. A template-switch 5' adaptor carrying 12 random nucleotides introduced a unique molecular identifier onto each TCR beta cDNA molecule. Each sample yielded at least 2.5 million CDR3-containing paired-end reads. First-strand cDNA synthesis was performed from all RNA using the Mint cDNA synthesis kit, with priming by a TRBC-specific oligonucleotide. Following uracil-DNA glycosylase treatment, a first 18-cycle PCR with universal primers M1SS and BC2_uni_R was performed on all cDNA. On the authors' methods: Normalization of each sample was performed by random selection of 1 million high-quality reads, each carrying a distinct molecular identifier. Instead of being binned into consensus sequences, reads that shared molecular identifiers were thrown out. CDR3 identification, clonotype clustering and error correction used MiTCR with a Q25 quality threshold and the strictest error-elimination algorithm. A nonparametric unseen species model with Euler transformation was used to estimate lower-bound total TCR beta diversity. The raw public data were reprocessed by TCRdb itself: fastp quality trimming at Q25, MiXCR clonotype calling, in-frame beta chains only. Rows are combined by CDR3 protein, so each entry shows the most common genes and DNA. The V and J calls and clone size come from TCRdb's table, not from the authors' own analysis. Across this sample there are roughly 900,000 distinct CDR3 sequences, with around 48% seen only once. The ten largest clones capture under 15% of the sample.

The sequenced sample consisted of blood. The rearranged segments are TRBV20-1 and TRBJ2-3, and perhaps TRBD1 as D gene, on 7 matching bases. This sequence was found in a man between 25 and 39 years old in good health. This receptor has the CDR3 CSARRAGGRTDTQYF. The DNA sequence is given as TGCAGTGCTAGACGGGCAGGGGGGCGCACAGATACGCAGTATTTT.